This TCR beta chain emerged from a study of blood T cell repertoires in COVID-19 (dated by TCRdb to about 2020). With regard to the full study: Collaborator samples came from the United States, Italy and Spain and covered acute and convalescent phases of COVID-19. Subjects who had been exposed to COVID-19, were actively infected with it, or had recovered from it provided the deeply sampled blood TCRbeta repertoires that made up the dataset. The prospective study material was composed of cDNA or gDNA derived from T cells, B-cell-depleted T cells, or PBMCs. The repertoires were released in a freely available public database intended as a resource for research on the immune response to SARS-CoV-2. HLA class I and class II types, where available, came from metadata supplied by the sample provider rather than from assay-based typing. Sample metadata almost always included a de-identified subject ID, COVID-19 status, age in years and sex. Samples came from the ongoing ImmuneRACE study (first 160 participants) plus 1,254 subjects from 6 global collaborators. Broad study findings and their caveats: How much clinical and demographic metadata was included differed by source and by participant, and the metadata was provided uncurated.

A distance of 11 bases separates the germline ends of V and J, which lose 5 bases and 0 bases respectively. Counted from cysteine to phenylalanine, this CDR3 has 14 amino acids. CDR3 DNA only is kept here, 42 bases in frame from base 1. CDR1 and CDR2 (GTSNPN, SVGIG) derive from the germline V gene (reference sequence). TCRbeta CDR3 regions were amplified from genomic DNA using the immunoSEQ Assay, a bias-controlled multiplex PCR. In the source study's methods: Nucleated cell counts per sample were estimated from amplification of reference gene primers within the assay. To quantify the absolute abundance of each unique TCRbeta CDR3 rearrangement, sequence reads were collapsed and filtered. Productive Simpson clonality was computed per sample as the square root of Simpson's diversity index over productive rearrangements. This immuneACCESS table, as held by TCRdb, lists in-frame sequences with V and J called but not all clones. Of the missing ones, under half trace to an unresolved V gene in checked studies; the others have no known cause. Clonal size and the V and J genes are those of that table, whereas D and trimming came from the DNA. The sample contains 68,000 or so clones, roughly 87% of them found a single time. Roughly 7.6% of the sample comes from the top ten.

Points on this clone: Its antigen remains unidentified. One base away there is no much larger clone; base qualities are not given.

The collaborating institutions used their own protocols to collect whole blood in K2EDTA tubes. For TCRbeta analysis, collaborator samples were shipped as frozen whole blood, as isolated PBMCs, or as DNA extracted from either sample type. The sample consisted of peripheral blood. This receptor was identified in a man in his fifties or sixties with active COVID-19. Rearrangement joined TRBV30 to TRBJ1-3, with TRBD1 perhaps the D gene, on 6 matching bases. The DNA is as follows: TGTGCCTGGGGGGACAAGAGCTCTGGAAACACCATATATTTT. This encodes CAWGDKSSGNTIYF.